Listed below are T cell receptor beta chains from one sample, sequenced in a study of shared clonotypes between healthy human individuals. The data were produced by immunoSEQ multiplex PCR, yet TCRdb's version contains in-frame clones alone and is incomplete. Of about a million clones in the sample, 77% were seen once. Specimen: memory CD4+ T cells from PBMCs. Receptors originate from a man in his late teens or twenties in good health. Some clones in this sample may be carry-over from other donors' samples. The CDR3 runs from the conserved cysteine through the conserved F or W. Each record gives: V gene, J gene, clone size, D gene, CDR3 protein, CDR3 DNA. D genes are given only for firm matches. Where a row states a size, it is once, few, many or the class of an expanded clone; other rows omit it.

v_gene: TRBV18
j_gene: TRBJ1-2
abundance: -
d_gene: -
CDR3aa: CASSDNPYGYTF
CDR3nt: TGTGCCAGCTCCGACAACCCCTATGGCTACACCTTC

v_gene: TRBV14
j_gene: TRBJ1-2
abundance: many
d_gene: -
CDR3aa: CASSQDVGHVYGYTF
CDR3nt: TGTGCCAGCAGCCAAGATGTCGGACACGTCTATGGCTACACCTTC

v_gene: TRBV18
j_gene: TRBJ2-7
abundance: -
d_gene: TRBD1
CDR3aa: CASSPQGASYEQYF
CDR3nt: TGTGCCAGCTCACCACAGGGGGCATCCTACGAGCAGTACTTC

v_gene: TRBV28
j_gene: TRBJ2-5
abundance: -
d_gene: TRBD2
CDR3aa: CASSWSLAGGTETQYF
CDR3nt: TGTGCCAGCAGTTGGAGTTTGGCGGGAGGTACAGAGACCCAGTACTTC

v_gene: TRBV14
j_gene: TRBJ2-1
abundance: -
d_gene: TRBD2
CDR3aa: CASSQLAGGFNEQFF
CDR3nt: TGTGCCAGCAGCCAGCTAGCGGGAGGTTTCAATGAGCAGTTCTTC

v_gene: TRBV9
j_gene: TRBJ1-1
abundance: -
d_gene: TRBD1
CDR3aa: CASSASGGRYTEAFF
CDR3nt: TGTGCCAGCAGCGCCTCAGGGGGTCGATACACTGAAGCTTTCTTT

v_gene: TRBV6-1
j_gene: TRBJ2-7
abundance: once
d_gene: -
CDR3aa: CASSEDDRDYEQYF
CDR3nt: TGTGCCAGCAGTGAAGACGACCGGGACTACGAGCAGTACTTC

v_gene: TRBV2
j_gene: TRBJ1-1
abundance: many
d_gene: -
CDR3aa: CASSSSAESRAFF
CDR3nt: TGTGCCAGCAGTAGCTCGGCGGAAAGTAGAGCTTTCTTT

v_gene: TRBV28
j_gene: TRBJ2-3
abundance: once
d_gene: -
CDR3aa: CASSSSTGNWNTDTQYF
CDR3nt: TGTGCCAGCAGTTCGTCCACAGGGAATTGGAACACAGATACGCAGTATTTT

v_gene: TRBV10-3
j_gene: TRBJ2-2
abundance: many
d_gene: TRBD2
CDR3aa: CAISGSPGLAGGGTGELFF
CDR3nt: TGTGCCATCAGTGGTTCCCCGGGACTAGCGGGAGGCGGAACCGGGGAGCTGTTTTTT

v_gene: TRBV7-9
j_gene: TRBJ2-1
abundance: -
d_gene: TRBD2
CDR3aa: CASSLTSGAYNEQFF
CDR3nt: TGTGCCAGCAGCCTTACTAGCGGGGCGTACAATGAGCAGTTCTTC

v_gene: TRBV4-1
j_gene: TRBJ2-1
abundance: -
d_gene: -
CDR3aa: CASSPAYRVYEQFF
CDR3nt: TGCGCCAGCAGCCCTGCCTACCGGGTTTATGAGCAGTTCTTC

v_gene: TRBV18
j_gene: TRBJ2-7
abundance: few
d_gene: -
CDR3aa: CASSPTNKGVYEQYF
CDR3nt: TGTGCCAGCTCACCAACTAATAAAGGGGTCTACGAGCAGTACTTC

v_gene: TRBV19
j_gene: TRBJ1-4
abundance: -
d_gene: -
CDR3aa: CASSAIREVGEKLFF
CDR3nt: TGTGCCAGTAGTGCTATTAGGGAGGTTGGTGAAAAACTGTTTTTT

v_gene: TRBV5-1
j_gene: TRBJ2-3
abundance: few
d_gene: -
CDR3aa: CASSPTAGQRTDTQYF
CDR3nt: TGCGCCAGCAGCCCGACAGCGGGACAGCGCACAGATACGCAGTATTTT

v_gene: TRBV29-1
j_gene: TRBJ2-3
abundance: few
d_gene: -
CDR3aa: CSVEGGKGADTQYF
CDR3nt: TGCAGCGTTGAAGGCGGCAAGGGGGCAGATACGCAGTATTTT

v_gene: TRBV19
j_gene: TRBJ2-1
abundance: -
d_gene: -
CDR3aa: CASSIGGRRSYNEQFF
CDR3nt: TGTGCCAGTAGTATAGGAGGGAGAAGGTCCTACAATGAGCAGTTCTTC

v_gene: TRBV5-1
j_gene: TRBJ1-4
abundance: -
d_gene: TRBD1
CDR3aa: CASSLPKQGAVTNEKLFF
CDR3nt: TGCGCCAGCAGCTTACCGAAACAGGGGGCCGTGACTAATGAAAAACTGTTTTTT

v_gene: TRBV2
j_gene: TRBJ2-5
abundance: -
d_gene: TRBD1
CDR3aa: CASRPTGGETQYF
CDR3nt: TGTGCCAGCCGACCGACAGGGGGGGAGACCCAGTACTTC

v_gene: TRBV6-6
j_gene: TRBJ2-1
abundance: -
d_gene: TRBD2
CDR3aa: CASSSREGNNEQFF
CDR3nt: TGTGCCAGCAGTTCTCGGGAGGGCAACAATGAGCAGTTCTTC

v_gene: TRBV5-1
j_gene: TRBJ1-2
abundance: -
d_gene: TRBD1
CDR3aa: CASSSGQGIPGYTF
CDR3nt: TGCGCCAGCAGCTCGGGACAGGGTATCCCAGGCTACACCTTC

v_gene: TRBV25-1
j_gene: TRBJ2-3
abundance: few
d_gene: TRBD2
CDR3aa: CASSGGTSFSSTDTQYF
CDR3nt: TGTGCCAGCAGTGGGGGGACTAGCTTTTCTAGCACAGATACGCAGTATTTT

v_gene: TRBV7-8
j_gene: TRBJ2-5
abundance: -
d_gene: TRBD2
CDR3aa: CASSNSGTSVETQYF
CDR3nt: TGTGCCAGCAGTAATAGCGGGACTAGCGTGGAGACCCAGTACTTC

v_gene: TRBV30
j_gene: TRBJ2-7
abundance: -
d_gene: -
CDR3aa: CAWSVAHEQYF
CDR3nt: TGTGCCTGGAGTGTAGCCCACGAGCAGTACTTC

v_gene: TRBV7-2
j_gene: TRBJ1-3
abundance: -
d_gene: -
CDR3aa: CASSLARQSGNTIYF
CDR3nt: TGTGCCAGCAGCTTAGCCCGGCAGTCTGGAAACACCATATATTTT

v_gene: TRBV28
j_gene: TRBJ1-1
abundance: -
d_gene: -
CDR3aa: CASSLLPGTSEAFF
CDR3nt: TGTGCCAGCAGTTTATTGCCCGGGACAAGTGAAGCTTTCTTT

v_gene: TRBV7-2
j_gene: TRBJ2-7
abundance: -
d_gene: TRBD2
CDR3aa: CASSISGSYEQYF
CDR3nt: TGTGCCAGCAGCATTAGCGGGAGTTACGAGCAGTACTTC

v_gene: TRBV27
j_gene: TRBJ2-3
abundance: -
d_gene: -
CDR3aa: CASFDPSATDTQYF
CDR3nt: TGTGCCAGCTTTGACCCCTCCGCCACAGATACGCAGTATTTT

v_gene: TRBV7-6
j_gene: TRBJ2-2
abundance: -
d_gene: -
CDR3aa: CASSLKGGFGGTGELFF
CDR3nt: TGTGCCAGCAGCTTAAAGGGGGGTTTTGGAGGCACCGGGGAGCTGTTTTTT

v_gene: TRBV5-1
j_gene: TRBJ2-1
abundance: -
d_gene: TRBD2
CDR3aa: CASSLTSGVYNEQFF
CDR3nt: TGCGCCAGCAGCTTAACTAGCGGGGTCTACAATGAGCAGTTCTTC

v_gene: TRBV2
j_gene: TRBJ1-5
abundance: -
d_gene: -
CDR3aa: CASSEMAGYQPQHF
CDR3nt: TGTGCCAGCAGTGAAATGGCGGGATATCAGCCCCAGCATTTT

v_gene: TRBV9
j_gene: TRBJ1-5
abundance: few
d_gene: -
CDR3aa: CASSAGSSGNQPQHF
CDR3nt: TGTGCCAGCAGCGCTGGGTCGTCGGGCAATCAGCCCCAGCATTTT

v_gene: TRBV6-5
j_gene: TRBJ2-3
abundance: -
d_gene: -
CDR3aa: CASSYEGDTQYF
CDR3nt: TGTGCCAGCAGTTACGAGGGGGATACGCAGTATTTT

v_gene: TRBV25-1
j_gene: TRBJ2-5
abundance: -
d_gene: TRBD2
CDR3aa: CASSPLGTSRQETQYF
CDR3nt: TGTGCCAGCAGTCCCCTCGGGACTAGCAGACAAGAGACCCAGTACTTC

v_gene: TRBV4-1
j_gene: TRBJ1-2
abundance: -
d_gene: TRBD1
CDR3aa: CASSQDGRQGGYGYTF
CDR3nt: TGCGCCAGCAGCCAAGACGGACGGCAGGGGGGCTATGGCTACACCTTC

v_gene: TRBV6-5
j_gene: TRBJ1-1
abundance: -
d_gene: TRBD1
CDR3aa: CASRGPGGQGTEAFF
CDR3nt: TGTGCCAGCAGGGGCCCCGGGGGACAGGGCACTGAAGCTTTCTTT

v_gene: TRBV10-1
j_gene: TRBJ2-2
abundance: -
d_gene: TRBD1
CDR3aa: CATGRDRGHTGELFF
CDR3nt: TGCGCCACCGGCCGGGACAGGGGGCACACCGGGGAGCTGTTTTTT

v_gene: TRBV9
j_gene: TRBJ2-7
abundance: -
d_gene: TRBD2
CDR3aa: CASSVGGSGSHEQYF
CDR3nt: TGTGCCAGCAGCGTAGGGGGGAGCGGGAGCCACGAGCAGTACTTC

v_gene: TRBV2
j_gene: TRBJ1-5
abundance: few
d_gene: -
CDR3aa: CASSYNRDRNQPQHF
CDR3nt: TGTGCCAGCAGTTACAACCGGGACCGGAATCAGCCCCAGCATTTT

v_gene: TRBV2
j_gene: TRBJ2-2
abundance: -
d_gene: -
CDR3aa: CASSVSGPHTGELFF
CDR3nt: TGTGCCAGCAGTGTGAGCGGGCCGCACACCGGGGAGCTGTTTTTT

v_gene: TRBV6-5
j_gene: TRBJ2-7
abundance: -
d_gene: TRBD1
CDR3aa: CASSHNRGRDYEQYF
CDR3nt: TGTGCCAGCAGCCATAACAGGGGACGAGACTACGAGCAGTACTTC

v_gene: TRBV25-1
j_gene: TRBJ2-7
abundance: many
d_gene: -
CDR3aa: CASSKGPSYEQYF
CDR3nt: TGTGCCAGCTCCAAAGGACCCTCCTACGAGCAGTACTTC

v_gene: TRBV7-2
j_gene: TRBJ2-3
abundance: -
d_gene: -
CDR3aa: CASSSRQADTQYF
CDR3nt: TGTGCCAGCAGCAGCCGACAGGCAGATACGCAGTATTTT

v_gene: TRBV7-3
j_gene: TRBJ2-1
abundance: few
d_gene: TRBD2
CDR3aa: CATSRTSGNNEQFF
CDR3nt: TGTGCCACCTCTAGGACTAGCGGGAACAATGAGCAGTTCTTC

v_gene: TRBV7-9
j_gene: TRBJ2-1
abundance: once
d_gene: -
CDR3aa: CASSPPGRTNEQFF
CDR3nt: TGTGCCAGCAGCCCCCCCGGACGGACCAATGAGCAGTTCTTC

v_gene: TRBV5-6
j_gene: TRBJ1-4
abundance: -
d_gene: TRBD1
CDR3aa: CASSLGTGEKLFF
CDR3nt: TGTGCCAGCAGCTTGGGGACAGGGGAAAAACTGTTTTTT

v_gene: TRBV6-1
j_gene: TRBJ2-3
abundance: -
d_gene: -
CDR3aa: CASSAGRTDTQYF
CDR3nt: TGTGCCAGCAGTGCCGGGCGCACAGATACGCAGTATTTT

v_gene: TRBV30
j_gene: TRBJ2-3
abundance: once
d_gene: -
CDR3aa: CAWKPFTDTQYF
CDR3nt: TGTGCCTGGAAACCATTCACAGATACGCAGTATTTT

v_gene: TRBV5-1
j_gene: TRBJ2-1
abundance: -
d_gene: TRBD2
CDR3aa: CASSKLLAGASGEQFF
CDR3nt: TGCGCCAGCAGCAAATTACTAGCGGGAGCTTCCGGTGAGCAGTTCTTC

v_gene: TRBV19
j_gene: TRBJ2-7
abundance: -
d_gene: -
CDR3aa: CASSIKGLLSYEQYF
CDR3nt: TGTGCCAGTAGTATCAAAGGGCTTCTTTCCTACGAGCAGTACTTC

v_gene: TRBV7-9
j_gene: TRBJ2-3
abundance: -
d_gene: TRBD2
CDR3aa: CASSPVAGVTDTQYF
CDR3nt: TGTGCCAGCAGCCCCGTGGCGGGAGTCACAGATACGCAGTATTTT

v_gene: TRBV18
j_gene: TRBJ1-1
abundance: -
d_gene: -
CDR3aa: CASLPVEWGTEAFF
CDR3nt: TGTGCCAGCTTACCGGTAGAATGGGGCACTGAAGCTTTCTTT

v_gene: TRBV4-1
j_gene: TRBJ1-4
abundance: -
d_gene: -
CDR3aa: CASSQLHGEKLFF
CDR3nt: TGCGCCAGCAGCCAACTACACGGGGAAAAACTGTTTTTT

v_gene: TRBV28
j_gene: TRBJ2-2
abundance: -
d_gene: -
CDR3aa: CASKAGGANGELFF
CDR3nt: TGTGCCAGCAAGGCCGGGGGCGCCAACGGGGAGCTGTTTTTT